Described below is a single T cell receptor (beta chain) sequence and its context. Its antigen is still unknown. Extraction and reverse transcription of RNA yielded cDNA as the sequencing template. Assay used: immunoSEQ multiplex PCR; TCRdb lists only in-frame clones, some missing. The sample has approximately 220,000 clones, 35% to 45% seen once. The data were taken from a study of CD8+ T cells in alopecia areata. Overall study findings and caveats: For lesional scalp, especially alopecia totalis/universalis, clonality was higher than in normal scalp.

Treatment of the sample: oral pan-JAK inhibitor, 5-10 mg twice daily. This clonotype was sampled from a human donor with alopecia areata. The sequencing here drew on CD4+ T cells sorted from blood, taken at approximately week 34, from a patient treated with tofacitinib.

The CDR3 region has the DNA TGTGCCAGCAGCTTGTCGGCTTGGTCCCCGTCTGGGGCCAACGTCCTGACTTTC. This sequence encodes CASSLSAWSPSGANVLTF. The chain recombines TRBV5-6 with TRBJ2-6; the D is unclear. The germline V and J ends were trimmed by 1 base and 1 base, with 15 bases remaining between them. The CDR3 is 18 amino acids. Germline CDR1 is SGHDT and CDR2 is YYEEEE. Variable domain in full (rest from reference TRBV5-6 and TRBJ2-6): DAGVTQSPTHLIKTRGQQVTLRCSPKSGHDTVSWYQQALGQGPQFIFQYYEEEERQRGNFPDRFSGHQFPNYSSELNVNALLLGDSALYLCASSLSAWSPSGANVLTFGAGSRLTVL.